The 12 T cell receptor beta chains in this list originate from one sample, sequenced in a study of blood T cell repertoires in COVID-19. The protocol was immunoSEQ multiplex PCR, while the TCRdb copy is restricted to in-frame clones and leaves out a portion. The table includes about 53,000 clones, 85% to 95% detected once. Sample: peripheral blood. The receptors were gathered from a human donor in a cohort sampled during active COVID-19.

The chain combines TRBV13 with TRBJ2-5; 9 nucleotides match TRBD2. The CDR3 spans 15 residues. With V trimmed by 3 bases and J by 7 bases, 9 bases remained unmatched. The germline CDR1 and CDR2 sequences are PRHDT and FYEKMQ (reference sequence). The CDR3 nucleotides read TGTGCCAGCAGCTTCTACCTAGCGGGACACGGGACCCAGTACTTC. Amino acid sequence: CASSFYLAGHGTQYF.

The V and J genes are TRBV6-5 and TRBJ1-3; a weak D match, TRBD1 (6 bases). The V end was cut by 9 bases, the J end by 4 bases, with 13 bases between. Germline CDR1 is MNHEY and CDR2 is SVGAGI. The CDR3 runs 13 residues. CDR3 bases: TGTGCCAGTAGAAGGACAGACGGAAACACCATATATTTT. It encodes CASRRTDGNTIYF.

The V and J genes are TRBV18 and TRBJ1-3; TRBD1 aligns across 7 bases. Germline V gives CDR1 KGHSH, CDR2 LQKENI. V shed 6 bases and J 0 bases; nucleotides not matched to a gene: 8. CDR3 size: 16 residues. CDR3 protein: CASSPPGQSSGNTIYF. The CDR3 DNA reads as TGTGCCAGCTCCCCCCCGGGACAGAGCTCTGGAAACACCATATATTTT. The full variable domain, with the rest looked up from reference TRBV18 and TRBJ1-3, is NAGVMQNPRHLVRRRGQEARLRCSPMKGHSHVYWYRQLPEEGLKFMVYLQKENIIDESGMPKERFSAEFPKEGPSILRIQQVVRGDSAAYFCASSPPGQSSGNTIYFGEGSWLTVV.

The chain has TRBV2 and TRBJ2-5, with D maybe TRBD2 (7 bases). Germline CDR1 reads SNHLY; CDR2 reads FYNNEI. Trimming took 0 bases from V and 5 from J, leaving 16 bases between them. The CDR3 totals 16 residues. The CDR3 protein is CASSEAKGGDVETQYF. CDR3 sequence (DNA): TGTGCCAGCAGTGAAGCCAAAGGGGGGGATGTGGAGACCCAGTACTTC. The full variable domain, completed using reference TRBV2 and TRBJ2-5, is EPEVTQTPSHQVTQMGQEVILRCVPISNHLYFYWYRQILGQKVEFLVSFYNNEISEKSEIFDDQFSVERPDGSNFTLKIRSTKLEDSAMYFCASSEAKGGDVETQYFGPGTRLLVL.

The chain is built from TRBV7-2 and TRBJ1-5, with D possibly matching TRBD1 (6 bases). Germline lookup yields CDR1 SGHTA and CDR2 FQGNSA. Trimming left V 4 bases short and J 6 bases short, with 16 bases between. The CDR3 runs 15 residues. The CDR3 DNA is TGTGCCAGCAGCTCGTCAAGCTTACAGGGTCAGCCCCAGCATTTT. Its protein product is CASSSSSLQGQPQHF.

CDR3 sequence: CASSTPGQVQQFF. In DNA form, the CDR3 reads TGTGCCAGTAGTACCCCTGGACAGGTTCAGCAGTTCTTC. The chain recombines TRBV19 with TRBJ2-1; 7 nucleotides line up with TRBD1. J lost 11 bases, V lost 4 bases, and 8 bases had no gene match. The CDR3 totals 13 residues. The germline V gene has CDR1 LNHDA and CDR2 SQIVND (reference sequence).

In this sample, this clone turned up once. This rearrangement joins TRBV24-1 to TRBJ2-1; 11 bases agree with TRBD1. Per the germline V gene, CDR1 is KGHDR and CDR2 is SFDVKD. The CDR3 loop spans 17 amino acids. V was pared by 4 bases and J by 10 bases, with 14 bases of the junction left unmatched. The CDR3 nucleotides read TGTGCCACCAGTGACCCAAGCAAGGGACAGGGGGTCAAGGAGCAGTTCTTC. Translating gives CATSDPSKGQGVKEQFF.

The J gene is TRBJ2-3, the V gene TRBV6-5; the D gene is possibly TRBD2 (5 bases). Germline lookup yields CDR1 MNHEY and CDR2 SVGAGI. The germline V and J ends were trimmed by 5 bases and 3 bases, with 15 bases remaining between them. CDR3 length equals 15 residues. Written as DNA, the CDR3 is TGTGCCAGCAGTACTCCGGGATCTAAAACAGATACGCAGTATTTT. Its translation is CASSTPGSKTDTQYF.

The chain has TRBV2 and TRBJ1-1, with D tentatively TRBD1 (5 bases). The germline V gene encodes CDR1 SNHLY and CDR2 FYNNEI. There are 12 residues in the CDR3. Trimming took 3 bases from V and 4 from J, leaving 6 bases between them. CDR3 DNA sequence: TGTGCCAGCAGTGAGGGGCCCACTGAAGCTTTCTTT. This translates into CASSEGPTEAFF.

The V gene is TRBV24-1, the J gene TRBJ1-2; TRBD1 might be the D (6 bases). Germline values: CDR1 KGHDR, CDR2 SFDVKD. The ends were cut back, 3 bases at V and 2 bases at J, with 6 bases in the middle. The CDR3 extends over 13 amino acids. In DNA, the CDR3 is TGTGCCACCAGTGATACAGGGAACTATGGCTACACCTTC. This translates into CATSDTGNYGYTF.

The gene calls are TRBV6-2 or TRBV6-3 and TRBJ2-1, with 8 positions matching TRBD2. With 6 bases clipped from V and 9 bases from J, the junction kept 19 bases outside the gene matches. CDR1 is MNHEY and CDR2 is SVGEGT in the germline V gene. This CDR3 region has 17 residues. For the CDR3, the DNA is TGTGCCAGCAGCCCTCGGGCGGGAGGCCTTGGGTTGGGTGAGCAGTTCTTC. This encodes CASSPRAGGLGLGEQFF.

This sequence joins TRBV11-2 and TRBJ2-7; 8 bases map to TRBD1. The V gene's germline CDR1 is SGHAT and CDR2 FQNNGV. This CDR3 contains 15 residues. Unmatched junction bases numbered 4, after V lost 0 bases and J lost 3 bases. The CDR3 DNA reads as TGTGCCAGCAGCTTAGATCTAGGGACAGGCTACGAGCAGTACGTC. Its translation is CASSLDLGTGYEQYV.